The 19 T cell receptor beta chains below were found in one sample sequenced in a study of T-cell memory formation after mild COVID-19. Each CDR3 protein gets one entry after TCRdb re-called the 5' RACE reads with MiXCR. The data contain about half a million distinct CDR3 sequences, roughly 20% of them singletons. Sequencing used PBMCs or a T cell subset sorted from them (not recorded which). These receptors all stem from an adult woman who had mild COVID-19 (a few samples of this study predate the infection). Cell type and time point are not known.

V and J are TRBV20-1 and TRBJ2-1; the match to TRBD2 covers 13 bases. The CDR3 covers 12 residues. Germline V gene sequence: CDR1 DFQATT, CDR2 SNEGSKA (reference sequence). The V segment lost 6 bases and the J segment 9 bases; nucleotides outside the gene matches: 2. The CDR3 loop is CSARTSGGEQFF. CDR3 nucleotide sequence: TGCAGTGCCCGGACTAGCGGGGGTGAGCAGTTCTTC.

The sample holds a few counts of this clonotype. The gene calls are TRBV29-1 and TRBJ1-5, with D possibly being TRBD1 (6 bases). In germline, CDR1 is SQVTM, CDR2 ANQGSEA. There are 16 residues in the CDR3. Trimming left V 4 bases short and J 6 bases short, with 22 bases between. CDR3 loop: CSVVYGGTGLGQPQHF. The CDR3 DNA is TGCAGCGTTGTCTATGGTGGTACAGGGTTAGGTCAGCCCCAGCATTTT.

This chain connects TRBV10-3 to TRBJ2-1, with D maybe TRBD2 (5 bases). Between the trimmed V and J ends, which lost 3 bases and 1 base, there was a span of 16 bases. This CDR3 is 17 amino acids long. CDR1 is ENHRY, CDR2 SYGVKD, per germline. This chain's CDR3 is CAISDSWGAASYNEQFF. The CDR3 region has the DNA TGTGCCATCAGTGATTCCTGGGGAGCGGCTTCCTACAATGAGCAGTTCTTC.

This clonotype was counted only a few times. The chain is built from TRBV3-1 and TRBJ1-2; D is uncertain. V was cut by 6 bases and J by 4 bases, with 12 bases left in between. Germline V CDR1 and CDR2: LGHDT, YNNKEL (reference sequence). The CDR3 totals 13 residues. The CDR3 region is CASRLRGGYGYTF. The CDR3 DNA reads TGTGCCAGCAGGTTACGGGGTGGCTATGGCTACACCTTC.

The CDR3 DNA follows: TGTGCCAGTATTGCGGGACTAAATAGCAATCAGCCCCAGCATTTT. This translates into CASIAGLNSNQPQHF. The chain links TRBV19 to TRBJ1-5, with a tentative D call TRBD1 (5 bases). The germline V gene encodes CDR1 LNHDA and CDR2 SQIVND (reference sequence). The length of the CDR3 is 15 residues. The V end lost 7 bases, the J end lost 0 bases, and 13 bases lay between the germline ends.

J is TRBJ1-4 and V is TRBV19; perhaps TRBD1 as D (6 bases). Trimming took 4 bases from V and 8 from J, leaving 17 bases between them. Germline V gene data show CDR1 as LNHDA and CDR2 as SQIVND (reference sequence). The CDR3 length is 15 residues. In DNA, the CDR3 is TGTGCCAGTAGTAGGGGACACTTAGGAAGAGAAAAACTGTTTTTT. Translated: CASSRGHLGREKLFF.

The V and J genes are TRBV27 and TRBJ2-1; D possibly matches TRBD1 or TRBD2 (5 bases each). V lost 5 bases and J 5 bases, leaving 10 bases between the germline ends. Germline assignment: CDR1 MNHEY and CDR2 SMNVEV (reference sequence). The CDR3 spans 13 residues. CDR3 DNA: TGTGCCAGCAGTGTCCAGGGAGACAATGAGCAGTTCTTC. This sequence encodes CASSVQGDNEQFF.

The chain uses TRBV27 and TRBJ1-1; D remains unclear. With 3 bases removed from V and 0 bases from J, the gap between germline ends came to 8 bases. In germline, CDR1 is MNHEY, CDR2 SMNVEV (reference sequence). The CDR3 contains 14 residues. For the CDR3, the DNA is TGTGCCAGCAGTTTTAGCAGATTGAACACTGAAGCTTTCTTT. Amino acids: CASSFSRLNTEAFF.

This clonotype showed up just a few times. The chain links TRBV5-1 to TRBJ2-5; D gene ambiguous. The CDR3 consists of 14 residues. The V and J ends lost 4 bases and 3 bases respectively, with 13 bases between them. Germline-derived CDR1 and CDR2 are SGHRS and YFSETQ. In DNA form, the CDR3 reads TGCGCCAGCAGCACACACCCGGGCGAAGAGACCCAGTACTTC. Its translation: CASSTHPGEETQYF.

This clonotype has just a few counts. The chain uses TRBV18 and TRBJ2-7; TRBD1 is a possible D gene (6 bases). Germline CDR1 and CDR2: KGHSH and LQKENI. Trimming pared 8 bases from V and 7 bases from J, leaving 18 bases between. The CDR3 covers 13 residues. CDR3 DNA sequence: TGTGCCAGCGAGGGATGGGGGCACAGTGAGCAGTACTTC. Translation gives CASEGWGHSEQYF.

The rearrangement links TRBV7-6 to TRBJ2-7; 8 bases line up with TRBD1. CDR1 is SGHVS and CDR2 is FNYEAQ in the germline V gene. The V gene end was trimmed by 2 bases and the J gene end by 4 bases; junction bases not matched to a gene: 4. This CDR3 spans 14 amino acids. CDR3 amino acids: CASSLQGAEYEQYF. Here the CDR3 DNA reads TGTGCCAGCAGCTTACAGGGGGCCGAGTACGAGCAGTACTTC. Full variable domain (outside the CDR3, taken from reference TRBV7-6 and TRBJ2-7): GAGVSQSPRYKVTKRGQDVALRCDPISGHVSLYWYRQALGQGPEFLTYFNYEAQQDKSGLPNDRFSAERPEGSISTLTIQRTEQRDSAMYRCASSLQGAEYEQYFGPGTRLTVT.

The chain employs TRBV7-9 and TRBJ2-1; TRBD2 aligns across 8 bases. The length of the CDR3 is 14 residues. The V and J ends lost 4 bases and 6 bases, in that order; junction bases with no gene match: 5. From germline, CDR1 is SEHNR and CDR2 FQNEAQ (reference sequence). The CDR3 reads CASSYPGGANEQFF. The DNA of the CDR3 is TGTGCCAGCAGCTACCCCGGGGGGGCCAATGAGCAGTTCTTC.

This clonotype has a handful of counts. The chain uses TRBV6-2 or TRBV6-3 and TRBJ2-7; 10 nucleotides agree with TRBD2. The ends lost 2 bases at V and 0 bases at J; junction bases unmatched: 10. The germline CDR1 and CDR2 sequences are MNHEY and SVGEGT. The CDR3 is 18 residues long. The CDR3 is CASSYEVTSGLHSYEQYF. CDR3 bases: TGTGCCAGCAGTTACGAAGTGACTAGCGGGTTACACTCCTACGAGCAGTACTTC.

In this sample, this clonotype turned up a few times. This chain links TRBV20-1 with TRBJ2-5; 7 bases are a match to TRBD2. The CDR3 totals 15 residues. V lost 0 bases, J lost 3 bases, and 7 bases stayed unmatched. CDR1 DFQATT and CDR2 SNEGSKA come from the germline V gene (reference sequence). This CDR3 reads CSARDRREAKETQYF. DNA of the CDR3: TGCAGTGCTAGAGATAGACGGGAGGCGAAAGAGACCCAGTACTTC.

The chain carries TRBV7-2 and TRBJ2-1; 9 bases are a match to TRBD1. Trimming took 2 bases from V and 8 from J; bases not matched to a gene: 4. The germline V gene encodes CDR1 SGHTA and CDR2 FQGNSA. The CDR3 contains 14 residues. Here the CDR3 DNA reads TGTGCCAGCAGCTTAACAGGGGGCAGCGATGAGCAGTTCTTC. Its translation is CASSLTGGSDEQFF.

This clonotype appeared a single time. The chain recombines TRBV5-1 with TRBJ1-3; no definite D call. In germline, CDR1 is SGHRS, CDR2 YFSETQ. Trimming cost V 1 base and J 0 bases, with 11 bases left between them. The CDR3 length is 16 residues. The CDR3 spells CASSLSGPSSGNTIYF. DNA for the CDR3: TGCGCCAGCAGCTTGTCGGGTCCCAGCTCTGGAAACACCATATATTTT.

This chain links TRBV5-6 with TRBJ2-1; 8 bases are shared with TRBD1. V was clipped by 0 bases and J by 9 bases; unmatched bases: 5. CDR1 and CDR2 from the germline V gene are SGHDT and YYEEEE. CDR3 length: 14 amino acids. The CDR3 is CASSLVDRAGEQFF. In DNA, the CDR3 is TGTGCCAGCAGCTTGGTGGACAGGGCTGGTGAGCAGTTCTTC.

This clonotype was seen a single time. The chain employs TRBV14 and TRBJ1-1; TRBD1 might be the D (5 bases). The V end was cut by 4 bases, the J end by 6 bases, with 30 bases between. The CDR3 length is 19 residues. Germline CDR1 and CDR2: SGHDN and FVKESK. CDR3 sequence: CASSPSLGTYEIRWAEAFF. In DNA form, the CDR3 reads TGTGCCAGCAGCCCTTCACTGGGGACTTATGAGATAAGGTGGGCTGAAGCTTTCTTT.

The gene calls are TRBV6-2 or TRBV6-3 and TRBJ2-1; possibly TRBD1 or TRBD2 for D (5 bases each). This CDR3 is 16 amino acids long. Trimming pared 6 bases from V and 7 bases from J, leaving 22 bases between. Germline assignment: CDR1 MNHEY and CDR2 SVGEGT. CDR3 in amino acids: CASSGGHQGQANEQFF. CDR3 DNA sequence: TGTGCCAGCAGCGGAGGCCATCAGGGTCAGGCGAATGAGCAGTTCTTC.